The sequence of this T cell receptor beta chain was determined in a study of neurological immune-mediated disorders (dated by TCRdb to between 2017 and 2020). Describing the broader study: Among the 35 or so multiple sclerosis patients, relapsing-remitting MS was present in roughly 30 and secondary progressive MS was present in 3. Peripheral blood TCR-beta repertoires from HTLV-I-associated myelopathy (HAM/TSP) patients, multiple sclerosis patients and healthy controls were compared by UMI-based sequencing. Alongside PBMC samples, the set of some 100 TCR-beta libraries contained longitudinal samples, technical triplicates, and paired CD4+ and CD8+ T-cell subsets that had been sorted. Of the approximately 65 subjects in the cohort, about 14 were HAM/TSP patients, around 34 were multiple sclerosis patients, and about 20 were healthy controls. Paper-wide results and their limitations: Across subjects, expanded clones never shared an identical CDR3 amino acid sequence, which suggests that the TCR-beta repertoires in every group were private. No association of the MS cluster with clinical or MRI features was observed, and the need for larger cohorts was stated by the authors. TCR clonal expansion was highest in HAM/TSP patients and lowest in MS patients, with MS patients falling below even healthy controls. In a phylogenetic analysis, the repertoires of 18 out of 34 MS patients fell into a single cluster of related CDR3 sequences, pointing to a possible signature at the repertoire level.

cDNA was synthesized by template-switch 5'RACE using a primer carrying a 10-nucleotide random unique molecular identifier by which each TCR transcript was tagged. Each sequencing run produced over 180 million TCR-beta sequences covering 15-18 subjects. The RNeasy kit was used to extract total RNA. TCR-beta VDJ regions were amplified with primers for the TCR constant region and the 5'RACE anchor, using the KAPA Real-time Library Amplification kit. Sample indexes and Illumina adaptors were added in a first PCR, and a second PCR then increased library yield. After Ampure bead purification, the TCR product of roughly 650 bp was size-selected on a 2% E-gel SizeSelection system. Library quality was checked on a Bioanalyzer, concentration was measured with Qubit, and libraries were quantified with the Kapa Library Quantification kit before pooling. Libraries were sequenced paired-end 2 x 150 bp on an Illumina HiSeq 2500. To increase sequence diversity, about 24-32% phiX was spiked into each library pool. On the study's bioinformatics: Quality-filtered reads were processed with the UMI-based MiGEC pipeline, and over 80% of raw TCR sequences were removed by the MiGEC pipeline during error correction. VDJ genes were aligned to IMGT germline references, and each clonotype was defined by a unique CDR3 amino acid sequence together with V-J genes. Clonal expansion, Shannon diversity and CDR3 relatedness (CalcPairwiseDistances, ClusterSamples) were evaluated with VDJtools, and phylogenetic trees were built with CLCbio workbench. Expanded clones were defined as having at least 8 unique UMIs, based on coefficient-of-variation modelling across technical triplicates. The public reads were reprocessed in TCRdb via fastp at Q25 and MiXCR, keeping in-frame beta chains. For every CDR3 protein sequence, its rows merge into one entry that carries the most common genes and DNA. The V and J calls shown here were made by TCRdb, not taken from the authors' results. A total of around 70,000 distinct CDR3 sequences appear in this sample, 2.5% to 4% of them only once. Together, the top ten hold 4.5% to 6.5% of the sample.

A few counts support this clonotype. The antigen it recognizes is unknown. No base-level quality is on record; no much larger clone is a single base apart. For the unsorted PBMC libraries, 2 million PBMCs were stored in RNAlater at -80 degrees C until RNA extraction and were used to generate the libraries. The multiple sclerosis patients were enrolled in a US clinical protocol that evaluated disease progression with magnetic resonance imaging. PBMCs were separated from peripheral blood using Ficoll-Hypaque density gradient centrifugation and then cryopreserved in liquid nitrogen. The germline V end is reduced by 1 base and the J end by 11 bases; junction bases left unmatched: 13. The CDR3, from cysteine to phenylalanine, totals 16 residues. Kept here is only the CDR3 DNA, which spans 48 bases and is read in frame from base 1. CDR1 is given as SGHNT and CDR2 as YENEEA, both from the germline V gene.

The sequence joins TRBV11-3 to TRBJ1-4; 7 bases in the middle match TRBD1. The sequenced material came from PBMCs. This receptor was obtained from a woman between 45 and 60 years old with multiple sclerosis. CDR3 loop: CASSLVRRGPNPKLFF. The nucleotide sequence is given as TGTGCCAGCAGCTTAGTTCGGAGGGGGCCTAACCCCAAACTGTTTTTT.